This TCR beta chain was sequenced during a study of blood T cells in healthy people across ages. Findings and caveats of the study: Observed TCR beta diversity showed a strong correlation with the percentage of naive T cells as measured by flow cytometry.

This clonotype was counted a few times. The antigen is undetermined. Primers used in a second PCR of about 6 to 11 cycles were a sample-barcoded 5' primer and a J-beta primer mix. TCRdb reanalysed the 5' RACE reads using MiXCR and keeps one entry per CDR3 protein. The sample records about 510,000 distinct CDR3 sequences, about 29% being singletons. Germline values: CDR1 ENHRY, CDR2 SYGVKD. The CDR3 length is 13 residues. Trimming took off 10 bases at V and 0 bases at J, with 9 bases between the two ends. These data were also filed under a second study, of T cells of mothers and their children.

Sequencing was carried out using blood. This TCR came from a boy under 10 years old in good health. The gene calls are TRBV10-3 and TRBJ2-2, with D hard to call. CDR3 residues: CASANANTGELFF. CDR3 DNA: TGTGCCAGCGCAAACGCGAACACCGGGGAGCTGTTTTTT.